This entry lists 21 T cell receptor beta chains sequenced from one sample in a study of T cell changes during pregnancy in multiple sclerosis. This table comes from immunoSEQ multiplex PCR, and its TCRdb copy is limited to in-frame clones, with some not included. The top ten clones hold around 1.8% of a sample with roughly 61,000 clones, 93% of them seen once. The material sequenced was peripheral blood, taken after pregnancy. The origin of the receptors is a female donor with multiple sclerosis, enrolled in a pregnancy study.

This rearrangement joins TRBV6-1 to TRBJ2-2, with 9 bases that match TRBD1. Germline assignment: CDR1 MNHNS and CDR2 SASEGT. V shed 1 base and J 3 bases; nucleotides not matched to a gene: 0. The CDR3 consists of 15 residues. The CDR3: CASSEGTGDTGELFF. CDR3 nucleotides: TGTGCCAGCAGTGAAGGGACAGGGGACACCGGGGAGCTGTTTTTT.

V usage is TRBV19 and J usage is TRBJ1-2, with a tentative D call TRBD1 (6 bases). The CDR3 loop spans 12 amino acids. Germline V gene sequence: CDR1 LNHDA, CDR2 SQIVND (reference sequence). Trimming took 8 bases from V and 3 from J, leaving 10 bases between them. The DNA of the CDR3 is TGTGCCAGTCAACAGGGAGACTATGGCTACACCTTC. Protein sequence: CASQQGDYGYTF.

This clone was found once. The chain is built from TRBV6-4 and TRBJ2-1; 7 bases are a match to TRBD2. Germline trimming cut 0 bases from V and 1 base from J; bases unmatched to any gene: 3. CDR3 length equals 16 residues. Germline-derived CDR1 and CDR2 are MRHNA and SNTAGT. The CDR3 spells CASSDSGGSSYNEQFF. In nucleotides, the CDR3 is TGTGCCAGCAGTGACTCGGGCGGGAGTTCCTACAATGAGCAGTTCTTC.

This clone showed up just a few times. This chain connects TRBV28 to TRBJ1-1; TRBD1 is a possible D gene (5 bases). The CDR3 sequence is 13 residues long. Trimming removed 6 bases at V and 1 base at J, with 9 bases between. Germline V gene lookup returns CDR1 MDHEN and CDR2 SYDVKM. Here the CDR3 reads CASRFDRNTEAFF. In DNA, the CDR3 is TGTGCCAGCAGGTTCGACAGGAACACTGAAGCTTTCTTT.

The chain couples TRBV5-4 to TRBJ2-5, with 7 bases matching TRBD1. CDR1 and CDR2 from the germline V gene are SGHNT and YYREEE (reference sequence). This CDR3 has 15 residues. V was clipped by 3 bases and J by 3 bases; unmatched bases: 8. CDR3 nucleotide sequence: TGTGCCAGCAGCTCCGAGGGGGCCGGGGAAGAGACCCAGTACTTC. This translates into CASSSEGAGEETQYF.

This sequence joins TRBV4-3 and TRBJ1-6; D is possibly TRBD1 (6 bases). V lost 3 bases to trimming and J lost 7 bases, with 13 bases between them. The V gene's germline CDR1 is LGHNA and CDR2 YSLEER. This CDR3 region has 15 residues. The CDR3 protein is CASSHSGTFNSPLHF. CDR3 nucleotides: TGCGCCAGCAGCCACTCCGGGACATTCAATTCACCCCTCCACTTT.

Notes on this clone: One end of the junction varies from germline; a read error may be responsible. This chain connects TRBV7-7 to TRBJ2-5; TRBD2 matches at 8 bases. CDR3 length: 16 residues. CDR1 is SSHAT and CDR2 is FNYEAQ in the germline V gene (reference sequence). CDR3 DNA sequence: TGTGCTAGCAGCTTAGACGGGAGGGGAGACGGGGAGACCCAGTACTTC. Its translation is CASSLDGRGDGETQYF.

This clone was detected only once. The chain is built from TRBV2 and TRBJ2-1; D might be TRBD2 (6 bases). Germline CDR1 reads SNHLY; CDR2 reads FYNNEI. The CDR3 has 15 residues. V was pared by 0 bases and J by 4 bases, with 10 bases between. CDR3 coding DNA: TGTGCCAGCAGTGAAGCGGGAGGAGGTTACAATGAGCAGTTCTTC. Protein product: CASSEAGGGYNEQFF.

J is TRBJ1-1 and V is TRBV11-3, with D tentatively TRBD1 (6 bases). Germline-derived CDR1 and CDR2 are SGHNT and YENEEA. CDR3 length: 12 residues. Trimming took 5 bases from V and 5 from J, leaving 9 bases between them. CDR3 nucleotides: TGTGCCAGCAGCCACAGGGTAACTGAAGCTTTCTTT. Encoded protein: CASSHRVTEAFF. Combining the CDR3 with reference TRBV11-3 and TRBJ1-1 gives the whole variable domain EAGVVQSPRYKIIEKKQPVAFWCNPISGHNTLYWYLQNLGQGPELLIRYENEEAVDDSQLPKDRFSAERLKGVDSTLKIQPAELGDSAVYLCASSHRVTEAFFGQGTRLTVV.

This chain joins TRBV4-2 and TRBJ1-2; weak D call: TRBD1 (5 bases). Germline CDR1 reads LGHNA; CDR2 reads YNFKEQ. V shed 0 bases and J shed 8 bases, with 16 bases lying between them. The CDR3 loop spans 15 amino acids. The DNA for the CDR3 is TGTGCCAGCAGCCAAGAGGTACAGGCCGGGCGGGGCTACACCTTC. Translated, it gives CASSQEVQAGRGYTF.

This clone was picked up a small number of times. The rearrangement links TRBV30 to TRBJ2-6; D ambiguous. The CDR3 is 14 amino acids. Trimming removed 0 bases at V and 1 base at J, with 4 bases between. Germline loops: CDR1 GTSNPN, CDR2 SVGIG (reference sequence). The CDR3 reads CAWSVQSGANVLTF. CDR3 nucleotide sequence: TGTGCCTGGAGTGTACAGTCTGGGGCCAACGTCCTGACTTTC. The full variable domain, its missing parts supplied by reference TRBV30 and TRBJ2-6, is SQTIHQWPATLVQPVGSPLSLECTVEGTSNPNLYWYRQAAGRGLQLLFYSVGIGQISSEVPQNLSASRPQDRQFILSSKKLLLSDSGFYLCAWSVQSGANVLTFGAGSRLTVL.

V gene TRBV5-1 combines with J gene TRBJ2-3, with 10 bases lining up with TRBD1. The J segment lost 4 bases and the V segment lost 0 bases, leaving 8 bases of the junction unmatched. Per the germline V gene, CDR1 is SGHRS and CDR2 is YFSETQ. This CDR3 spans 17 amino acids. The CDR3 protein is CASSLGDRGQAPDTQYF. CDR3 in DNA: TGCGCCAGCAGCTTGGGTGACAGGGGGCAGGCTCCAGATACGCAGTATTTT.

This chain links TRBV6-1 with TRBJ2-1; 11 nucleotides align to TRBD2. There are 14 residues in the CDR3. Per germline, CDR1 MNHNS and CDR2 SASEGT. J gave up 8 bases and V 4 bases, and 4 bases lay outside the gene matches. CDR3 in DNA: TGTGCCAGCAGTGTTAGCGGGAGGGCCTATGAGCAGTTCTTC. This sequence encodes CASSVSGRAYEQFF.

The rearrangement uses TRBV7-2 and TRBJ2-2; D is perhaps TRBD1 (6 bases). The CDR3 extends over 14 amino acids. CDR1 and CDR2 (germline): SGHTA, FQGNSA. Trimming shortened V by 1 base and J by 5 bases, and 8 bases separated the two germline ends. The CDR3 DNA follows: TGTGCCAGCAGCTTAGAAAGGGGGACCGGGGAGCTGTTTTTT. Translated, it gives CASSLERGTGELFF.

The chain combines TRBV4-3 with TRBJ2-7; no firm D call. The CDR3 contains 13 residues. With 1 base removed from V and 2 bases from J, the gap between germline ends came to 6 bases. Germline CDR1 reads LGHNA; CDR2 reads YSLEER. The CDR3: CASSQARTYEQYF. The CDR3 region has the DNA TGCGCCAGCAGCCAAGCGAGAACCTACGAGCAGTACTTC.

This rearrangement joins TRBV2 to TRBJ2-3; 9 positions match TRBD2. The length of the CDR3 is 14 residues. Germline V gene data show CDR1 as SNHLY and CDR2 as FYNNEI. After removal of 9 bases from V and 5 bases from J, the junction contained 9 bases not matched to a gene. The CDR3 sequence: CARRRTSVEDTQYF. CDR3 nucleotide sequence: TGTGCCAGAAGGCGGACTAGCGTTGAAGATACGCAGTATTTT.

This chain uses TRBV1 with TRBJ2-1; the table gives TRBD2 as D, unverified against the DNA. TRBV1 is classified as a pseudogene. The CDR3 loop spans 19 amino acids. The CDR3: CTSDPEWRITLSSYNEQFF. DNA for the CDR3: TGCACCAGCGACCCGGAATGGCGGATAACATTGAGCTCCTACAATGAGCAGTTCTTC.

The V gene is TRBV11-2, the J gene TRBJ2-7; D perhaps matches TRBD2 (5 bases). This CDR3 has 13 amino acids. Per the germline V gene, CDR1 is SGHAT and CDR2 is FQNNGV. The V end lost 3 bases, the J end lost 3 bases, and 9 bases lay between the germline ends. The CDR3 sequence is CASSLASGYEQYF. The CDR3 DNA reads as TGTGCCAGCAGCTTGGCAAGCGGCTACGAGCAGTACTTC.

The chain couples TRBV2 to TRBJ2-7; 12 bases match TRBD2. Per the germline V gene, CDR1 is SNHLY and CDR2 is FYNNEI. The CDR3 extends over 16 amino acids. The J segment lost 3 bases and the V segment lost 7 bases, leaving 10 bases of the junction unmatched. The CDR3 DNA follows: TGTGCCAGCAAAGAGGGACTAGCGGGCGGTTACTACGAGCAGTACTTC. This translates into CASKEGLAGGYYEQYF.

The rearrangement links TRBV6-5 to TRBJ2-5; possibly TRBD2 for D (6 bases). The better agreement between TRBJ2-7 and the DNA end casts doubt on the J call. The CDR3 length is 14 residues. Germline V gene data show CDR1 as MNHEY and CDR2 as SVGAGI. CDR3 amino acids: CASSTLAESYEQYF. The CDR3 nucleotides read TGTGCCAGCAGTACTTTAGCGGAAAGCTACGAGCAGTACTTC.

CDR3 protein: CASSWAEQYF. The CDR3 DNA follows: TGTGCCAGCAGCTGGGCAGAGCAGTACTTC. This sequence joins TRBV5-8 and TRBJ2-7; the D is unclear. This CDR3 is 10 amino acids long. Germline CDR1 is SGHTS and CDR2 is YDEGEE. V was trimmed by 3 bases and J by 7 bases, leaving 5 bases between them.